This TCR beta chain was identified during a study of shared clonotypes between healthy human individuals. The study's findings and limits: Apart from blood, nothing was sampled; tissue repertoires likely differ.

Remarks on this clone: What it binds is unknown.

Method: immunoSEQ multiplex PCR; TCRdb's copy keeps in-frame clones and lacks some. The sample carries 740,000 or so clones, 73% recorded once. This CDR3 is 13 amino acids long. Between the trimmed V and J ends, which lost 0 bases and 5 bases, there was a span of 5 bases. Germline values: CDR1 SEHNR, CDR2 FQNEAQ (reference sequence). This rearrangement joins TRBV7-9 to TRBJ2-1; D not certain. The sequence was obtained from a woman in her twenties or thirties in good health. The sample consisted of memory CD4+ T cells sorted from blood. Subset noted: CD45RA-negative fraction. The CDR3 nucleotides are TGTGCCAGCAGCTTAGCGAGAAACAATGAGCAGTTCTTC. Translation gives CASSLARNNEQFF.